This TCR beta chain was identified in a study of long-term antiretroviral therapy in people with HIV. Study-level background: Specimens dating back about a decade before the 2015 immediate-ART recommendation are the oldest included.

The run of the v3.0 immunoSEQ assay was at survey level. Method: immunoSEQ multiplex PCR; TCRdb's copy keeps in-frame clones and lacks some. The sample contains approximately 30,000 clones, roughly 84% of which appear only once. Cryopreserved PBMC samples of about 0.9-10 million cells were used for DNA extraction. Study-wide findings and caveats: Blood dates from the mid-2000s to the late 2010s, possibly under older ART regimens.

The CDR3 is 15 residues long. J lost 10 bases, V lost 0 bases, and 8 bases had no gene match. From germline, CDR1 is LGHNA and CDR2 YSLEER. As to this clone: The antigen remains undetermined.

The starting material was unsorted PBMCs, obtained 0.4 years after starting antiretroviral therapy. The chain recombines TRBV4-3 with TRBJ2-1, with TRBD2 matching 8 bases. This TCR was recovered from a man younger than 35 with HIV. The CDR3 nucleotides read TGCGCCAGCAGCCAAGATCTCTATAGCGGGAACGAGCAGTTCTTC. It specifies CASSQDLYSGNEQFF.